Here is one TCR beta chain with its context. This receptor's antigen is unknown. No clone much larger than this one lies a single base away; base qualities are absent. This specimen comes from a study of blood T cells in healthy people across ages (dated by TCRdb to between 2014 and 2017). For the wider study: Template switching captured roughly one uniquely barcoded TCR beta cDNA molecule per two T cells in model experiments. To track age-related changes in TCR beta repertoire diversity, the study relied on deep sequencing normalized with unique cDNA molecular identifiers. Donors were grouped into four age groups: young (average approximately 15 years), middle-aged (39), aged (about 59) and long-lived (around 82). Using the same blood draw, the study looked at two additional independent replicas of 1 million unique cDNA reads for two donors, one aged 18 to 30 and the other aged 80 or older.

Library preparation used 5' RACE. Reads for this sample came from an Illumina HiSeq 2500. A second roughly 7 to 11 cycle PCR used a sample-barcoded 5' primer and a J-beta primer mix. Each TCR beta cDNA molecule received a unique molecular identifier from a template-switch 5' adaptor carrying 12 random nucleotides. Each sample yielded at least 2.5 million CDR3-containing paired-end reads. First-strand cDNA was synthesized from all RNA with the Mint cDNA synthesis kit, primed by a TRBC-specific oligonucleotide. Following uracil-DNA glycosylase treatment, a first 18-cycle PCR with universal primers M1SS and BC2_uni_R was performed on all cDNA. The original methods were these. Each sample was normalized by randomly selecting 1 million high-quality reads, each carrying a distinct molecular identifier. Instead of being binned into consensus sequences, reads that shared molecular identifiers were thrown out. MiTCR, set to a Q25 quality threshold and the strictest error-elimination algorithm, was used for CDR3 identification, clonotype clustering and error correction. A nonparametric unseen species model with Euler transformation was used to estimate a lower bound on total TCR beta diversity. TCRdb cleaned the public reads at Q25 with fastp, built clones with MiXCR and kept in-frame beta chains. Entries are consolidated by CDR3 protein sequence, retaining the most common genes and DNA. TCRdb's processing, not the study's, gives the V and J calls here. Present in this sample are roughly 500,000 distinct CDR3 sequences, about 25% of which were seen just once. The ten largest clones represent less than 9% of the sample.

Deletion took 1 base off V and 12 bases off J, with a span of 15 bases between the germline ends. The CDR3 starts with the cysteine, ends with the phenylalanine, and has 13 residues. The only DNA kept is the CDR3, 39 bases in frame from the first base. The germline V gene specifies MGHRA as CDR1 and YSYEKL as CDR2. The 39 donors, aged about 6 to 95 years, were systemically healthy Caucasian individuals from Russia. Each donor gave 9 to 10 milliliters of peripheral blood, collected into EDTA-treated Vacutainer tubes. PBMCs were isolated by Ficoll-Paque density-gradient centrifugation, with at least 6.5 million obtained per sample. Total RNA, at least 6 micrograms per sample, was extracted from PBMCs with Trizol reagent. For every donor, flow cytometry on a PBMC aliquot measured the percentage of naive CD45RAhigh/CD27high T cells. General study outcomes and caveats: The long-lived group showed more naive CD4+ T cells, fewer expanded clones and increased TCR diversity than the aged group, suggesting age selection. Because the CMV infection status of the donors was unknown, age-related changes in expanded clonotypes may potentially have been confounded. The percentage of naive T cells measured by flow cytometry correlated strongly with observed TCR beta diversity. Total diversity estimates from one million sequenced T cells were considered lower bounds and underestimates. Because profiling used bulk unsorted PBMCs, naive and antigen-experienced compartments could not be compared conclusively. Observed TCR beta diversity per million T cells fell roughly linearly with age, and a significant reduction was already apparent by age roughly 41.

The data were also submitted as part of a second study, on T cells of mothers and their children. As that second paper reports: Donors were nine systemically healthy Caucasian individuals: three mothers and their six children. cDNA synthesis consumed the entire amount of extracted RNA, loaded at around 1.4 ug RNA in each 15 ul reaction. Sample barcodes and 2-4 random nucleotides were added via the M1S primer in the second PCR. Over 10 million TCR beta CDR3 reads came from each mother, compared with approximately 2.8 million reads from each child. TCR recombination output is similarly shaped by thymic selection in related and unrelated pairs, with a minor effect exerted by inherited differences. Related mother-child pairs always showed normalized repertoire overlap that was slightly higher than in unrelated mother-child pairs, though the difference was never significant. No persistent microchimeric T cell clones were detected, at a sensitivity of roughly 93 clones per million clonotypes. The study used deep NGS to compare TCR beta repertoires of mothers and children, seeking features distinguishing related mother-child pairs from unrelated individuals. The mean age was 40 +/- 4 years for the mothers and approximately 11 +/- 4 years for the children. After adapter ligation was performed with NEBNext reagents, the libraries were sequenced on an Illumina HiSeq 2000 with 100+100 nt paired-end reads. To prevent cross-contamination, the mother and child libraries were prepared a month apart and were sequenced in separate runs. Each donor had between roughly 450,000 and 2,100,000 distinct TCR beta clonotypes identified. Naive TCR beta clonotypes were estimated from low-frequency clonotypes matched to each donor's FACS-determined naive share, without sorting.

The source material was blood. The rearranged chain carries TRBV4-1 and TRBJ2-5; the D element might be TRBD1 or TRBD2, as each aligns at 5 bases. The source of this sequence is a boy aged 5-17 years in good health. The nucleotide sequence is TGCGCCAGCAGCCAAGTCCGGGACCCGAGAAAGTACTTC. It codes for CASSQVRDPRKYF.